This T cell receptor beta chain emerged from a study of blood T cells in healthy people across ages. The study's findings and limits: There were more naive CD4+ cells and higher diversity in long-lived donors than in aged donors. The authors considered diversity estimates from one million T cells to be underestimates.

This CDR3 has 14 residues. Germline lookup yields CDR1 SNHLY and CDR2 FYNNEI. Trimming pared 0 bases from V and 8 bases from J, leaving 12 bases between. A second PCR of roughly 7 to 11 cycles used a sample-barcoded 5' primer and a J-beta primer mix. Every single cDNA molecule received a tag from a template-switch adaptor with 12 random nucleotides. TCRdb reprocessed the 5' RACE reads via MiXCR and lists one record per CDR3 protein. The data hold 850,000 to 950,000 distinct CDR3 sequences, with less than 35% observed a single time. Remarks on this clonotype: As yet, its antigen is unknown.

Peripheral blood, roughly 9.3 milliliters per donor, was collected. The specimen sequenced was blood. J is TRBJ2-3 and V is TRBV2; D is unresolved. This clonotype originated in a woman over 75 in good health. For the CDR3, the DNA is TGTGCCAGCAGTGAAGCGCTTCCCGCAGGTACGCAGTATTTT. It yields the protein CASSEALPAGTQYF.